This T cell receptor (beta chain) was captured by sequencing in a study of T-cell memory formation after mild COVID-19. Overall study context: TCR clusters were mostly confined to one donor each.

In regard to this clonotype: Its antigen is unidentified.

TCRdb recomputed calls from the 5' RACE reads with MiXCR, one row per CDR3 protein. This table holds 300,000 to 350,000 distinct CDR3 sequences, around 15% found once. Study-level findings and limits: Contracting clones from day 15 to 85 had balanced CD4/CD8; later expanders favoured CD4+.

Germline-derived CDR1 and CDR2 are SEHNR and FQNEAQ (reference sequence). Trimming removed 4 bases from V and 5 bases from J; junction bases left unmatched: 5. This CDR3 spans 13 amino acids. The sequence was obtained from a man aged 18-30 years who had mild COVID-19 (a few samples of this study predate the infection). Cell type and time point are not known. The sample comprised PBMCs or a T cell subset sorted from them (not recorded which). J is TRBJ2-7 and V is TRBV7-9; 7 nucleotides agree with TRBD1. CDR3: CASSSNQGDEQYF. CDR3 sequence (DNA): TGTGCCAGCAGCTCAAACCAGGGGGACGAGCAGTACTTC. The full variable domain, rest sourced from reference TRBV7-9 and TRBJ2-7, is DTGVSQNPRHKITKRGQNVTFRCDPISEHNRLYWYRQTLGQGPEFLTYFQNEAQLEKSRLLSDRFSAERPKGSFSTLEIQRTEQGDSAMYLCASSSNQGDEQYFGPGTRLTVT.